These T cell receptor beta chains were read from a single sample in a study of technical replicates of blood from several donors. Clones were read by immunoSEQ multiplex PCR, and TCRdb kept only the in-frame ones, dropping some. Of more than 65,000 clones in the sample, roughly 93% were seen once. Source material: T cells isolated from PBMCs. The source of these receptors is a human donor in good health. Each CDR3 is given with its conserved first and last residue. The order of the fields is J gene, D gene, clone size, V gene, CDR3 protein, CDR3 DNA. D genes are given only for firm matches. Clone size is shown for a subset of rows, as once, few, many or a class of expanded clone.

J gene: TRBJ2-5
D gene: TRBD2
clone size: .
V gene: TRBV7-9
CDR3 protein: CASRERGETQYF
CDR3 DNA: TGTGCCAGCCGCGAGCGGGGAGAGACCCAGTACTTC

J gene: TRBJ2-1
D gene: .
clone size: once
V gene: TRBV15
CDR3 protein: CATSSRRTNSYNEQFF
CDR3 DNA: TGTGCCACCAGCAGCCGCAGGACTAACTCCTACAATGAGCAGTTCTTC

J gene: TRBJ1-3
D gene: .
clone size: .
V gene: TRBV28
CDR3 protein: CANPAGAVSGNTIYF
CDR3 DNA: TGTGCCAATCCCGCAGGGGCCGTCAGCGGAAACACCATATATTTT

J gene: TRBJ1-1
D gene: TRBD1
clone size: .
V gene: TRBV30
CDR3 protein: CAWGQGTNTEAFF
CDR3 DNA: TGTGCCTGGGGACAGGGAACGAACACTGAAGCTTTCTTT

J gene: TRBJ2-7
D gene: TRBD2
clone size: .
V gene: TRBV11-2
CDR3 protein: CASSTYLAGGSYEQYF
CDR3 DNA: TGTGCCAGCAGCACCTACCTAGCGGGAGGCTCCTACGAGCAGTACTTC

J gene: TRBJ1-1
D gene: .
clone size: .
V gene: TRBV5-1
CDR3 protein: CASSLGHSNTEAFF
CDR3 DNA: TGCGCCAGCAGCTTGGGACATTCGAACACTGAAGCTTTCTTT

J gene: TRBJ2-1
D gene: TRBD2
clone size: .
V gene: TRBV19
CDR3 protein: CASSGGLGLAGGNEQFF
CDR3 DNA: TGTGCCAGTAGTGGAGGACTTGGACTAGCGGGAGGGAATGAGCAGTTCTTC

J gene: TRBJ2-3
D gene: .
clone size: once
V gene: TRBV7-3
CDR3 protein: CASSTAAGDTQYF
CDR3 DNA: TGTGCCAGCAGCACCGCTGCAGGAGATACGCAGTATTTT

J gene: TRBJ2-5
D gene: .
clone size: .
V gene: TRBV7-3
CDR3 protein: CASSLSGLETQYF
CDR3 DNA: TGTGCCAGCAGCTTGTCAGGGTTAGAGACCCAGTACTTC

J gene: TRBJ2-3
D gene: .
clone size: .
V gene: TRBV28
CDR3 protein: CASSLSLFRTDTQYF
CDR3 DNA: TGTGCCAGCAGCCTTTCTCTTTTTCGCACAGATACGCAGTATTTT

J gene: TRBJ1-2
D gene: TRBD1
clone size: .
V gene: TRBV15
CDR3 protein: CATSRKGQHGYTF
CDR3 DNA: TGTGCCACCAGCAGAAAGGGACAGCATGGCTACACCTTC

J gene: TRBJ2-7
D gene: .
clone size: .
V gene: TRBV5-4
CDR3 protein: CATIRDSPMFEQYF
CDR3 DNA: TGTGCCACCATCCGGGACTCACCTATGTTCGAGCAGTACTTC

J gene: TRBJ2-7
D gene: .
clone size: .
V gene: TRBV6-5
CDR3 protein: CASKKGLGYEQYF
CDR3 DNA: TGTGCCAGCAAAAAGGGGCTTGGGTACGAGCAGTACTTC

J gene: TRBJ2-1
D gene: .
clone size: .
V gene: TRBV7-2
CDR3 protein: CASSLDFPSYNEQFF
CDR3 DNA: TGTGCCAGCAGCTTAGACTTTCCCTCCTACAATGAGCAGTTCTTC

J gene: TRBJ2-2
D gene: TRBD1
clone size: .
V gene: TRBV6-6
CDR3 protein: CASRQGANTGELFF
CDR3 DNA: TGTGCCAGCAGACAGGGGGCGAACACCGGGGAGCTGTTTTTT

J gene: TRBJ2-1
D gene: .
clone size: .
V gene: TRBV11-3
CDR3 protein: CASSLLNEQFF
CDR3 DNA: TGTGCCAGCAGCTTACTGAATGAGCAGTTCTTC

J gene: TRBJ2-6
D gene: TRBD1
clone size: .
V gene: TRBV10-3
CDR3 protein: CAISRDRASSGANVLTF
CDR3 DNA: TGTGCCATCAGTCGGGACAGGGCAAGCTCTGGGGCCAACGTCCTGACTTTC

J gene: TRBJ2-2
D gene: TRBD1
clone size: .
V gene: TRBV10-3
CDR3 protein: CAISATGLTGELFF
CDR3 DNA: TGTGCCATCAGTGCGACAGGGCTAACCGGGGAGCTGTTTTTT

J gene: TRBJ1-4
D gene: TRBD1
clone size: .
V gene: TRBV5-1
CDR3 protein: CASSGGQGGEKLFF
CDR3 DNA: TGCGCCAGCAGCGGGGGACAGGGGGGGGAAAAACTGTTTTTT

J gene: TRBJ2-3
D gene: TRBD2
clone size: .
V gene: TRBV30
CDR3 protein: CAWELAGGPTQYF
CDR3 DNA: TGTGCCTGGGAACTAGCGGGAGGGCCTACGCAGTATTTT

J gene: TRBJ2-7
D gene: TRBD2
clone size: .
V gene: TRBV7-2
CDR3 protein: CASSLAGTSGRINEQYF
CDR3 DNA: TGTGCCAGCAGCTTAGCTGGGACTAGCGGGAGAATCAACGAGCAGTACTTC

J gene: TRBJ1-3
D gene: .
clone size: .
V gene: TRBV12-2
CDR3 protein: CASRLVPRQGKTGNTIYF
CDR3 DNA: TGTGCAAGTCGCTTAGTCCCACGGCAGGGTAAAACAGGAAACACCATATATTTT

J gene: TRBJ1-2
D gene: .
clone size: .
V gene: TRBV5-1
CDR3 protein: CASSLITNYGYTF
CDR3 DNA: TGCGCCAGCAGCTTAATCACTAACTATGGCTACACCTTC

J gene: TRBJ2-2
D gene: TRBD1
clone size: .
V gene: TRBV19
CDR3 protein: CASSGQGNTGELFF
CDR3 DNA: TGTGCCAGTAGTGGACAGGGAAACACCGGGGAGCTGTTTTTT

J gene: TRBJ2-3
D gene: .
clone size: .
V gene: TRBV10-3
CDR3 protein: CAISQNGLIHTDTQYF
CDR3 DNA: TGTGCCATCAGTCAAAATGGACTAATCCACACAGATACGCAGTATTTT

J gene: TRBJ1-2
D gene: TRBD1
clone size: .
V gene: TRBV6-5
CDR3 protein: CASSRTGGGYTF
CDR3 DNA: TGTGCCAGCAGCAGGACAGGGGGCGGCTACACCTTC

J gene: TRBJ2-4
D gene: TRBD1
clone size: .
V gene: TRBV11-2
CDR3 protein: CASSPGGAKNIQYF
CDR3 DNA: TGTGCCAGCAGCCCAGGGGGTGCGAAAAACATTCAGTACTTC